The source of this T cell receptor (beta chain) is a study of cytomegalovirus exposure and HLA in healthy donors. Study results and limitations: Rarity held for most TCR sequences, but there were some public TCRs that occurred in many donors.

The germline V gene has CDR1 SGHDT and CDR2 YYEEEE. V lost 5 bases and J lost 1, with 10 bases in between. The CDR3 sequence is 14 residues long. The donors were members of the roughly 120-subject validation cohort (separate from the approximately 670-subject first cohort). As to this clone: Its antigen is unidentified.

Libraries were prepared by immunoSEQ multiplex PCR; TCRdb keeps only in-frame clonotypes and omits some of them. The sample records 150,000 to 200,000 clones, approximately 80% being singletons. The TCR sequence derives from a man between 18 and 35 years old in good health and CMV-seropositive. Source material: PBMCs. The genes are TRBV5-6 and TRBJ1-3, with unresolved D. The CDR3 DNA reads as TGTGCCAGCAGTTGGAGCGTATCTGGAAACACCATATATTTT. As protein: CASSWSVSGNTIYF.